The 9 T cell receptor beta chains given below trace back to one sample, sequenced in a study of PD-L1 blockade in urothelial cancer. Libraries were prepared by immunoSEQ multiplex PCR; TCRdb keeps only in-frame clonotypes and omits some of them. In the table there are about 38,000 clones, 80% to 95% of which are singletons. Source: PBMCs, taken around atezolizumab (anti-PD-L1) treatment. These receptors were collected from a man aged 70-80 years with urothelial cancer.

The genes are TRBV27 and TRBJ2-1; 7 positions agree with TRBD1. The V gene's germline CDR1 is MNHEY and CDR2 SMNVEV (reference sequence). V was pared by 6 bases and J by 2 bases, with 7 bases of the junction left unmatched. The CDR3 totals 15 residues. CDR3 loop: CASSQGDGAYNEQFF. The DNA of the CDR3 is TGTGCCAGCAGCCAGGGGGACGGAGCCTACAATGAGCAGTTCTTC.

The chain couples TRBV7-8 to TRBJ2-1, with 7 bases lining up with TRBD2. The junction had 9 bases not matched to a gene; V was cut back by 2 bases and J by 5 bases. The CDR3 length is 16 residues. Germline V gives CDR1 SGHVS, CDR2 FQNEAQ. For the CDR3, the DNA is TGTGCCAGCAGCTTATTTCGGCTAGCGGACAACAATGAGCAGTTCTTC. Its translation: CASSLFRLADNNEQFF.

The V and J genes are TRBV13 and TRBJ2-1; 8 bases match TRBD1. After removal of 5 bases from V and 4 bases from J, the junction contained 7 bases not matched to a gene. The length of the CDR3 is 15 residues. The germline V gene has CDR1 PRHDT and CDR2 FYEKMQ (reference sequence). CDR3 region: CASSQTGASYNEQFF. In nucleotides, the CDR3 is TGTGCCAGCAGCCAGACAGGGGCTTCTTACAATGAGCAGTTCTTC.

Only one count was recorded for this clone. This rearrangement joins TRBV5-8 to TRBJ2-1; tentatively, D is TRBD2 (6 bases). V lost 6 bases and J 10 bases, leaving 23 bases between the germline ends. This CDR3 has 15 amino acids. Germline V CDR1 and CDR2: SGHTS, YDEGEE. CDR3 sequence reads: CASTLGGVTGEEQFF. The CDR3, as DNA: TGTGCCAGCACCCTTGGCGGGGTTACAGGTGAGGAGCAGTTCTTC.

The chain joins TRBV27 to TRBJ1-5; 8 bases agree with TRBD1. CDR1 and CDR2 from the germline V gene are MNHEY and SMNVEV (reference sequence). This CDR3 region has 14 residues. The V gene end was trimmed by 2 bases and the J gene end by 3 bases; junction bases not matched to a gene: 0. This chain's CDR3 is CASSLQGANQPQHF. The CDR3 DNA sequence: TGTGCCAGCAGTTTACAGGGGGCCAATCAGCCCCAGCATTTT.

V gene TRBV19 combines with J gene TRBJ1-5, with D perhaps matching TRBD1 (6 bases). The germline V gene has CDR1 LNHDA and CDR2 SQIVND (reference sequence). The V end was cut by 1 base, the J end by 7 bases, with 17 bases between. This CDR3 is 16 amino acids long. The CDR3 reads CASSIGRRAGDQPQHF. The CDR3 DNA follows: TGTGCCAGTAGTATAGGTCGTAGGGCAGGGGACCAGCCCCAGCATTTT. Based on the CDR3 plus reference TRBV19 and TRBJ1-5, the full variable domain is DGGITQSPKYLFRKEGQNVTLSCEQNLNHDAMYWYRQDPGQGLRLIYYSQIVNDFQKGDIAEGYSVSREKKESFPLTVTSAQKNPTAFYLCASSIGRRAGDQPQHFGDGTRLSIL.

The gene calls are TRBV5-1 and TRBJ2-3; maybe TRBD1 (6 bases). With 0 bases removed from V and 0 bases from J, the gap between germline ends came to 8 bases. The CDR3 totals 15 residues. Per the germline V gene, CDR1 is SGHRS and CDR2 is YFSETQ. CDR3 sequence (DNA): TGCGCCAGCAGCTTGGTTACAGGGAGCACAGATACGCAGTATTTT. This translates into CASSLVTGSTDTQYF. The complete variable domain, with remaining parts taken from reference TRBV5-1 and TRBJ2-3, reads KAGVTQTPRYLIKTRGQQVTLSCSPISGHRSVSWYQQTPGQGLQFLFEYFSETQRNKGNFPGRFSGRQFSNSRSEMNVSTLELGDSALYLCASSLVTGSTDTQYFGPGTRLTVL.

V usage is TRBV4-1 and J usage is TRBJ2-2; 9 positions match TRBD1. Germline V lookup: CDR1 MGHRA, CDR2 YSYEKL. CDR3 size: 20 residues. The V segment lost 0 bases and the J segment 7 bases; nucleotides outside the gene matches: 18. CDR3 protein: CASSQDMYLTGGAADGELFF. CDR3 DNA: TGCGCCAGCAGCCAAGACATGTACTTAACAGGGGGCGCAGCCGACGGGGAGCTGTTTTTT.

The gene calls are TRBV27 and TRBJ2-7; TRBD2 aligns across 12 bases. J gave up 1 base and V 4 bases, and 5 bases lay outside the gene matches. Germline V lookup: CDR1 MNHEY, CDR2 SMNVEV (reference sequence). CDR3 size: 16 residues. CDR3 loop: CASSSPGLAGSYEQYF. The CDR3 region has the DNA TGTGCCAGCAGTTCCCCCGGACTAGCGGGGTCCTACGAGCAGTACTTC.